This TCR beta chain originates from a study of blood T cells in healthy people across ages. Then a second PCR, running roughly 7 to 11 cycles, was carried out with a sample-barcoded 5' primer and a J-beta primer mix. TCRdb ran MiXCR on the 5' RACE reads and lists one entry per CDR3 protein. This table holds roughly 1.5 million distinct CDR3 sequences, roughly two fifths found once. Whenever a sample was processed, at least 6.5 million PBMCs were isolated. The CDR3 covers 15 residues. Germline lookup yields CDR1 LGHNA and CDR2 YSLEER. With 0 bases removed from V and 7 bases from J, the gap between germline ends came to 13 bases. This clonotype was seen more than once but under ten times.

The rearrangement joins TRBV4-3 to TRBJ2-1; D possibly matches TRBD1 or TRBD2 (5 bases each). The sample comprised blood. This sequence originates from a woman aged 18-35 years in good health. CDR3 loop: CASSQDLGETNEQFF. The CDR3 DNA reads TGCGCCAGCAGCCAAGATTTGGGGGAGACTAATGAGCAGTTCTTC.